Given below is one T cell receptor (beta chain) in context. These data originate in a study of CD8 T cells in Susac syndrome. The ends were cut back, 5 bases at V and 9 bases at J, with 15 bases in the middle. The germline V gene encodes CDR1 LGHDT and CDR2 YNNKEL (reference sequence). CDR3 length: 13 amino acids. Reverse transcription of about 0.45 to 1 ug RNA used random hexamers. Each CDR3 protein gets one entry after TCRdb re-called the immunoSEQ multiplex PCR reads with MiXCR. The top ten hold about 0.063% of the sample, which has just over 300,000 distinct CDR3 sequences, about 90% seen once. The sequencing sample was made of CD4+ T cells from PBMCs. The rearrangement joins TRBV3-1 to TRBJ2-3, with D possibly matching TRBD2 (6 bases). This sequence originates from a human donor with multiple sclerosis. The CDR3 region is CASSSFEGGTQYF. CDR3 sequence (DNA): TGTGCCAGCAGCTCATTCGAGGGAGGCACGCAGTATTTT.